The 21 T cell receptor beta chains in this list originate from one sample, sequenced in a study of CD8 T cells in Susac syndrome. Random hexamers served to reverse transcribe roughly 0.5 to 1 ug RNA. Each CDR3 protein gets one entry after TCRdb re-called the immunoSEQ multiplex PCR reads with MiXCR. The sample comprises tens of thousands of distinct CDR3 sequences, 94% of which are singletons, and 0.25% to 0.35% rests with the top ten. The sample taken for sequencing was CD8+ T cells from PBMCs. Receptor source: a human donor in good health.

The chain joins TRBV27 to TRBJ2-1; D may be TRBD1 (7 bases). With 0 bases removed from V and 8 bases from J, the gap between germline ends came to 23 bases. Germline-derived CDR1 and CDR2 are MNHEY and SMNVEV (reference sequence). This CDR3 has 18 residues. For the CDR3, the DNA is TGTGCCAGCAGTTTATCGGCGGACAGGACTAAGAAGGGCGATGAGCAGTTCTTC. Translated: CASSLSADRTKKGDEQFF.

The chain couples TRBV15 to TRBJ2-2; D call uncertain. From germline, CDR1 is LNHNV and CDR2 YYDKDF (reference sequence). The CDR3 covers 14 residues. V lost 1 base and J 6 bases, leaving 9 bases between the germline ends. Here the CDR3 DNA reads TGTGCCACCAGCAGAGGGGGTGAACCCGGGGAGCTGTTTTTT. Amino acids: CATSRGGEPGELFF. Filled out from reference TRBV15 and TRBJ2-2, the complete variable domain reads DAMVIQNPRYQVTQFGKPVTLSCSQTLNHNVMYWYQQKSSQAPKLLFHYYDKDFNNEADTPDNFQSRRPNTSFCFLDIRSPGLGDTAMYLCATSRGGEPGELFFGEGSRLTVL.

The rearrangement joins TRBV24-1 to TRBJ2-3, with 10 bases aligning to TRBD2. CDR1 is KGHDR and CDR2 is SFDVKD in the germline V gene. V was pared by 3 bases and J by 3 bases, with 5 bases of the junction left unmatched. The CDR3 loop spans 16 amino acids. CDR3: CATSDAAGGKTDTQYF. The CDR3, as DNA: TGTGCCACCAGTGATGCAGCGGGGGGGAAGACAGATACGCAGTATTTT.

DNA for the CDR3: TGCGCCAGCAGCACAGGGGGCCCCCTCGCCGACAATGAGCAGTTCTTC. Protein: CASSTGGPLADNEQFF. The chain couples TRBV5-1 to TRBJ2-1, with 9 bases that match TRBD1. CDR1 is SGHRS and CDR2 is YFSETQ in the germline V gene. V trimming: 4 bases; J trimming: 5 bases; junction bases outside the gene matches: 10. The length of the CDR3 is 16 residues.

The J gene is TRBJ2-7, the V gene TRBV12-3 or TRBV12-4; D possibly corresponds to TRBD2 (6 bases). Trimming cost V 3 bases and J 1 base, with 22 bases left between them. The CDR3 has 18 residues. The CDR3: CASSFGTWFVEGSYEQYF. CDR3 sequence (DNA): TGTGCCAGCAGTTTTGGTACTTGGTTCGTGGAGGGTTCCTACGAGCAGTACTTC.

This clonotype was seen once. The germline gene is not matched at one end of the junction; a read error may be the cause. This sequence joins TRBV5-1 and TRBJ1-2; D uncertain. CDR3 length equals 12 residues. Germline CDR1 and CDR2: SGHRS and YFSETQ. The chain's CDR3 is CASSAVNYDYTF. The DNA of the CDR3 is TGCGCCAGCAGCGCGGTCAACTATGACTACACCTTC.

The chain joins TRBV2 to TRBJ2-7, with 10 bases fitting TRBD1. After removal of 6 bases from V and 7 bases from J, the junction contained 9 bases not matched to a gene. The CDR3 is made up of 14 amino acids. Germline loops: CDR1 SNHLY, CDR2 FYNNEI. The CDR3 protein is CASSSRQGAEEQYF. The CDR3 nucleotides read TGTGCCAGCAGCAGCCGACAGGGGGCTGAGGAGCAGTACTTC.

The genes are TRBV20-1 and TRBJ2-3, with 9 bases matching TRBD2. This CDR3 spans 16 amino acids. Trimming at V came to 2 bases and at J to 2 bases, leaving 8 bases not matched to a gene. Germline V gene sequence: CDR1 DFQATT, CDR2 SNEGSKA (reference sequence). CDR3 protein: CSARPGLAQSTDTQYF. The CDR3 region has the DNA TGCAGTGCTAGACCTGGACTAGCGCAATCCACAGATACGCAGTATTTT.

The genes are TRBV12-5 and TRBJ1-2; unclear D gene. Germline V gene sequence: CDR1 LGHNT, CDR2 FRNRAP. V was shortened by 2 bases and J by 5 bases, with 9 bases between the two germline ends. CDR3 size: 13 residues. The CDR3 loop reads CASGLPPVYGYTF. In nucleotides, the CDR3 is TGTGCTAGTGGTTTGCCCCCAGTGTATGGCTACACCTTC.

The V gene is TRBV7-6, the J gene TRBJ1-1, with D maybe TRBD1 (5 bases). V lost 5 bases to trimming and J lost 3 bases, with 16 bases between them. Per the germline V gene, CDR1 is SGHVS and CDR2 is FNYEAQ. The CDR3 has 15 residues. The CDR3 is CASSQYSPGDTEAFF. The DNA of the CDR3 is TGTGCCAGCAGCCAATACTCCCCGGGGGACACTGAAGCTTTCTTT.

The rearrangement uses TRBV11-2 and TRBJ2-7; tentatively, D is TRBD1 or TRBD2 (6 bases each). Looked up from germline, CDR1 is SGHAT and CDR2 is FQNNGV. The ends were cut back, 5 bases at V and 2 bases at J, with 16 bases in the middle. This CDR3 contains 15 residues. CDR3 region: CASSPEGGSPYEQYF. The DNA of the CDR3 is TGTGCCAGCAGCCCCGAGGGGGGTTCCCCCTACGAGCAGTACTTC.

The chain uses TRBV3-1 and TRBJ1-2; D unclear. The V and J ends lost 3 bases and 5 bases respectively, with 10 bases between them. This CDR3 has 13 residues. Looked up from germline, CDR1 is LGHDT and CDR2 is YNNKEL (reference sequence). CDR3 sequence reads: CASSHTEIYGYTF. In DNA form, the CDR3 reads TGTGCCAGCAGCCATACAGAAATATATGGCTACACCTTC.

This clonotype was counted once. This chain uses TRBV6-2 or TRBV6-3 with TRBJ1-6; D ambiguous. V was cut by 0 bases and J by 5 bases, with 8 bases left in between. This CDR3 spans 15 amino acids. Germline V CDR1 and CDR2: MNHEY, SVGEGT. The CDR3 is CASSYSWPNNSPLHF. The CDR3 nucleotides are TGTGCCAGCAGTTACTCATGGCCGAATAATTCACCCCTCCACTTT.

The chain couples TRBV11-2 to TRBJ2-1, with D perhaps TRBD2 (5 bases). The CDR3 has 11 amino acids. CDR1 and CDR2 (germline): SGHAT, FQNNGV. V lost 3 bases and J lost 10, with 7 bases in between. In DNA, the CDR3 is TGTGCCAGCAGCTTGGGCGGGGAGCAGTTCTTC. Translation gives CASSLGGEQFF.

The rearrangement uses TRBV9 and TRBJ2-7; a possible D gene is TRBD1 (5 bases). V lost 4 bases, J lost 2 bases, and 13 bases lay in between. CDR1 SGDLS and CDR2 YYNGEE come from the germline V gene. The CDR3 runs to 14 residues. In DNA, the CDR3 is TGTGCCAGCAGCACCACAGACAGTCCCTACGAGCAGTACTTC. Translating it yields CASSTTDSPYEQYF.

This clonotype came up once. The rearrangement joins TRBV27 to TRBJ1-2; 11 nucleotides align to TRBD1. The CDR3 contains 15 residues. Per germline, CDR1 MNHEY and CDR2 SMNVEV (reference sequence). V lost 8 bases, J lost 3 bases, and 8 bases stayed unmatched. CDR3 protein: CASAPGQGVYYGYTF. The CDR3 nucleotides read TGTGCCAGCGCTCCGGGACAGGGGGTCTACTATGGCTACACCTTC.

This clonotype occurred a few times. This chain links TRBV9 with TRBJ2-7; D may match TRBD1 or TRBD2 (7 bases each). V dropped 4 bases and J dropped 2 bases, with 13 bases sitting between them. Germline V gene lookup returns CDR1 SGDLS and CDR2 YYNGEE. This CDR3 region has 14 residues. The CDR3 region has the DNA TGTGCCAGCAGCCCCCAGGGGGGGACCTACGAGCAGTACTTC. This translates into CASSPQGGTYEQYF.

The chain recombines TRBV5-4 with TRBJ2-4; 9 nucleotides align to TRBD1. The CDR3 totals 14 residues. With 2 bases clipped from V and 5 bases from J, the junction kept 2 bases outside the gene matches. Germline CDR1 SGHNT, CDR2 YYREEE (reference sequence). The CDR3 sequence is CASSFRTGENIQYF. CDR3 DNA: TGTGCCAGCAGCTTCCGGACAGGGGAAAACATTCAGTACTTC.

This chain's CDR3 is CASSQDFTGYYEQYF. As DNA, the CDR3 is TGCGCCAGCAGCCAAGACTTTACAGGTTATTACGAGCAGTACTTC. V and J are TRBV4-3 and TRBJ2-7, with a weak D call TRBD1 (5 bases). Trimming shortened V by 0 bases and J by 4 bases, and 13 bases separated the two germline ends. The germline V gene encodes CDR1 LGHNA and CDR2 YSLEER. The CDR3 is made up of 15 amino acids.

This clonotype has a single count. This chain links TRBV19 with TRBJ2-7; D is perhaps TRBD2 (6 bases). V dropped 10 bases and J dropped 0 bases, with 16 bases sitting between them. This CDR3 spans 14 amino acids. Per germline, CDR1 LNHDA and CDR2 SQIVND (reference sequence). The CDR3 nucleotides read TGTGCCACTCGCCGGGACTGGAGCTCCTACGAGCAGTACTTC. This sequence encodes CATRRDWSSYEQYF.

V and J are TRBV20-1 and TRBJ2-5, with TRBD2 matching over 7 bases. Looked up from germline, CDR1 is DFQATT and CDR2 is SNEGSKA (reference sequence). The CDR3 spans 14 residues. J gave up 5 bases and V 3 bases, and 9 bases lay outside the gene matches. The CDR3 DNA follows: TGCAGTGCTAGTGGCGGGGGATTTGGGGAGACCCAGTACTTC. Amino acids: CSASGGGFGETQYF.